These T cell receptor beta chains were read from a single sample in a study of blood T cells in healthy people across ages. TCRdb analysed the 5' RACE reads with MiXCR anew, one entry per CDR3 protein. The sample lists about 640,000 distinct CDR3 sequences, under 70% occurring once. Specimen: blood. The receptors come from a man in his 60s in good health. CDR3s include the opening cysteine and the closing phenylalanine or tryptophan. A D gene is named only where the DNA matches it firmly. Clone size is stated in some rows and not others, as once, few, many or a class when expanded.

v_gene: TRBV6-5
len: 14
j_gene: TRBJ2-3
d_gene: NA
abundance: NA
CDR3nt: TGTGCCAGCAGCAAGGAGCAGGGCCCAGATACGCAGTATTTT
CDR3aa: CASSKEQGPDTQYF

v_gene: TRBV29-1
len: 15
j_gene: TRBJ1-1
d_gene: NA
abundance: few
CDR3nt: TGCAGCGTTGACCCAAGGAGGGGCCCCAACACTGAAGCTTTCTTT
CDR3aa: CSVDPRRGPNTEAFF

v_gene: TRBV4-1
len: 16
j_gene: TRBJ1-4
d_gene: NA
abundance: NA
CDR3nt: TGCGCCAGCAGCCGAGTTAGGGCAGGGTTGGATGAAAAACTGTTTTTT
CDR3aa: CASSRVRAGLDEKLFF

v_gene: TRBV7-2
len: 15
j_gene: TRBJ2-1
d_gene: TRBD2
abundance: many
CDR3nt: TGTGCCAGCAGCCCTCAGCGGGGGAGGTACAATGAGCAGTTCTTC
CDR3aa: CASSPQRGRYNEQFF

v_gene: TRBV20-1
len: 14
j_gene: TRBJ1-2
d_gene: NA
abundance: NA
CDR3nt: TGCAGTGCTCATATTCCCGGCCCTACTCATGGCTACACCTTC
CDR3aa: CSAHIPGPTHGYTF

v_gene: TRBV20-1
len: 12
j_gene: TRBJ2-5
d_gene: NA
abundance: NA
CDR3nt: TGCAGTGCCGAGGGGACTGGAGCGACCCAGTACTTC
CDR3aa: CSAEGTGATQYF

v_gene: TRBV20-1
len: 14
j_gene: TRBJ2-3
d_gene: TRBD2
abundance: once
CDR3nt: TGCAGTGGGAGTAGCGGGGGGCCAGGAGATACGCAGTATTTT
CDR3aa: CSGSSGGPGDTQYF

v_gene: TRBV4-1
len: 14
j_gene: TRBJ2-4
d_gene: NA
abundance: NA
CDR3nt: TGCGCCAGCAGCCAAAGGCAGGGTGAAAACATTCAGTACTTC
CDR3aa: CASSQRQGENIQYF

v_gene: TRBV6-6
len: 13
j_gene: TRBJ2-5
d_gene: TRBD1
abundance: NA
CDR3nt: TGTGCCAGCAGCGACAGGGATGGGGAGACCCAGTACTTC
CDR3aa: CASSDRDGETQYF

v_gene: TRBV20-1
len: 13
j_gene: TRBJ2-1
d_gene: NA
abundance: NA
CDR3nt: TGCAGTGCTAGAGATTTCGTGCTGGTTGAGCAGTTCTTC
CDR3aa: CSARDFVLVEQFF

v_gene: TRBV6-1
len: 13
j_gene: TRBJ2-3
d_gene: NA
abundance: NA
CDR3nt: TGTGCCAGCAATAAGGACGTCCCAGATACGCAGTATTTT
CDR3aa: CASNKDVPDTQYF

v_gene: TRBV12-3/TRBV12-4
len: 13
j_gene: TRBJ1-2
d_gene: NA
abundance: NA
CDR3nt: TGTGCCAGCAGTTTGTCTCGGTTGGCTGGCTACACCTTC
CDR3aa: CASSLSRLAGYTF

v_gene: TRBV20-1
len: 15
j_gene: TRBJ2-1
d_gene: TRBD2
abundance: NA
CDR3nt: TGCAGTGCTAGAGATCCGGGGGGGGCGAGGAATGAGCAGTTCTTC
CDR3aa: CSARDPGGARNEQFF

v_gene: TRBV4-2
len: 14
j_gene: TRBJ2-4
d_gene: NA
abundance: few
CDR3nt: TGTGCCAGCCTATTCGAACCAGGGAAAAACATTCAGTACTTC
CDR3aa: CASLFEPGKNIQYF

v_gene: TRBV25-1
len: 16
j_gene: TRBJ2-2
d_gene: TRBD2
abundance: NA
CDR3nt: TGTGCCAGCAGTGAATCGGGACTACTGAACACCGGGGAGCTGTTTTTT
CDR3aa: CASSESGLLNTGELFF

v_gene: TRBV12-3/TRBV12-4
len: 15
j_gene: TRBJ1-1
d_gene: NA
abundance: NA
CDR3nt: TGTGCCAGCACCTCATCGAGACAGCTGAACACTGAAGCTTTCTTT
CDR3aa: CASTSSRQLNTEAFF

v_gene: TRBV5-1
len: 13
j_gene: TRBJ1-1
d_gene: NA
abundance: many
CDR3nt: TGTGCCAGCAGCTTAACCGTGAACACTGAAGCTTTCTTT
CDR3aa: CASSLTVNTEAFF

v_gene: TRBV25-1
len: 16
j_gene: TRBJ2-3
d_gene: TRBD2
abundance: NA
CDR3nt: TGTGCCAGCAGTGGATCTAGCGGGGGAAGCACAGATACGCAGTATTTT
CDR3aa: CASSGSSGGSTDTQYF

v_gene: TRBV14
len: 16
j_gene: TRBJ1-2
d_gene: NA
abundance: NA
CDR3nt: TGTGCCAGCAGCCGTTCCACGGACAGCCTCTATGAAGGCTACACCTTC
CDR3aa: CASSRSTDSLYEGYTF

v_gene: TRBV6-1
len: 15
j_gene: TRBJ2-3
d_gene: TRBD1
abundance: NA
CDR3nt: TGTGCCAGCAGGGGGACAGGGGGGGCCACAGATACGCAGTATTTT
CDR3aa: CASRGTGGATDTQYF